Sequencing of this T cell receptor beta chain was carried out in a study of blood T cell repertoires in COVID-19. About the research overall: The study drew acute and convalescent COVID-19 samples from the United States, Italy and Spain.

Germline CDR1 reads SEHNR; CDR2 reads FQNEAQ (reference sequence). With 1 base removed from V and 0 bases from J, the gap between germline ends came to 18 bases. The CDR3 length is 19 residues. Before being deemed recovered, Cohort 3 donors had two negative PCRs, clearance, or symptom resolution. Using immunoSEQ multiplex PCR, the repertoire was profiled, and TCRdb retains in-frame clones only, with some absent. The table has 200,000 to 250,000 clones, about 88% seen once. The specimen was PBMCs or T cells enriched from blood (not recorded which). The receptor's source is a young woman who had recovered from COVID-19. This chain joins TRBV7-9 and TRBJ1-4, with D maybe TRBD1 (6 bases). In DNA form, the CDR3 reads TGTGCCAGCAGCTTAGTCTCTGGGGGCCGGGCTGCAACTAATGAAAAACTGTTTTTT. Translation gives CASSLVSGGRAATNEKLFF.